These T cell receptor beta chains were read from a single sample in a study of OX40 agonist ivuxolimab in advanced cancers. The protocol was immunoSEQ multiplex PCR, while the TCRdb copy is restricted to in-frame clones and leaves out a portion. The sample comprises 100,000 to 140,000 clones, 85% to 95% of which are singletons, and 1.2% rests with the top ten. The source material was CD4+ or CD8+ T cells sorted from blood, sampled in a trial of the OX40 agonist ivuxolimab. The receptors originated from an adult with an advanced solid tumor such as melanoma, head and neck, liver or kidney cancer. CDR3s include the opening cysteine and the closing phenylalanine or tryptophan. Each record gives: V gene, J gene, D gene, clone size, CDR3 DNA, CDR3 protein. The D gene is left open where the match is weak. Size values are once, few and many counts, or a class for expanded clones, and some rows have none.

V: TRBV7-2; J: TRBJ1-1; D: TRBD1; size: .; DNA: TGTGCCAGCAGCTTAGAGGGACAGTCGAACACTGAAGCTTTCTTT; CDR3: CASSLEGQSNTEAFF
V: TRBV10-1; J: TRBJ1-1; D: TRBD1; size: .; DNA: TGCGCCAGCAGTGAGAGGGCGACAGGGAAAGCTTTCTTT; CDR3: CASSERATGKAFF
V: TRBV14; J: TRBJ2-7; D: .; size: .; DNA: TGTGCCAGCAGGCCGACAGGAATCTCCTACGAGCAGTACTTC; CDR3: CASRPTGISYEQYF
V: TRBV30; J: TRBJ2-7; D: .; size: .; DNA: TGTGCCTGGATCAAGAGTGGGGCGCGGGAGCAGTACTTC; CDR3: CAWIKSGAREQYF
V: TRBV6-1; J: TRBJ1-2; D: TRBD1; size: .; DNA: TGTGCCAGCATGACAGGGAGCACTAACTATGGCTACACCTTC; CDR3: CASMTGSTNYGYTF
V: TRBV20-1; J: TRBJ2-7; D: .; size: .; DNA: TGCAGTGCTAGAGTGGCGCAGGGAAAGTACTTC; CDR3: CSARVAQGKYF
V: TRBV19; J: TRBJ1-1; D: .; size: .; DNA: TGTGCCAGTAGTACACAGGGAGGTACTGAAGCTTTCTTT; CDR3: CASSTQGGTEAFF
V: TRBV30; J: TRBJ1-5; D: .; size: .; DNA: TGTGCCTGGAGTGTGGGTGGGGTGAGCAATCAGCCCCAGCATTTT; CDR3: CAWSVGGVSNQPQHF
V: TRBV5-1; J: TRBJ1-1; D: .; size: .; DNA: TGCGCCAGCAGCCGCGCAGGACAGTATTCCCTGAACACTGAAGCTTTCTTT; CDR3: CASSRAGQYSLNTEAFF
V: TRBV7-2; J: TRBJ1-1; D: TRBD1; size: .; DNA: TGTGCCAGCAGCGCATGGGGGACAGGGAACACTGAAGCTTTCTTT; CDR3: CASSAWGTGNTEAFF
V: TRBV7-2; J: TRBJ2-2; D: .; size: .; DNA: TGTGCCAGCAGCCCACATGGGGGATCGAACACCGGGGAGCTGTTTTTT; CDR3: CASSPHGGSNTGELFF
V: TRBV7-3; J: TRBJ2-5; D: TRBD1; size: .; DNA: TGTGCCAGCAGCACGACAGGGATAGAGACCCAGTACTTC; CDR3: CASSTTGIETQYF
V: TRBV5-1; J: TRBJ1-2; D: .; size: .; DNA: TGCGCCAGCAGCTTGGAGATGCGAAGTGGCTACACCTTC; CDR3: CASSLEMRSGYTF
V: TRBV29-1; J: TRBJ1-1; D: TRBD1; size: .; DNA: TGCAGCGTGACGGGACAGAGGAACACTGAAGCTTTCTTT; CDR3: CSVTGQRNTEAFF
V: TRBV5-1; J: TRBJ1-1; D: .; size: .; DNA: TGCGCCAGCAGCTTGGTGGGAGTCCCTGAAGCTTTCTTT; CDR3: CASSLVGVPEAFF
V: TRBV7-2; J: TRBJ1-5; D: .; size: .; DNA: TGTGCCAGCAGCTTAGCGTGGACCCCAGGTCAGCCCCAGCATTTT; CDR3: CASSLAWTPGQPQHF
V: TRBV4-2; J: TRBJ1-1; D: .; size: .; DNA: TGTGCCAGCAGCCAAGAGCGCAGGAGCACTGAAGCTTTCTTT; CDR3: CASSQERRSTEAFF
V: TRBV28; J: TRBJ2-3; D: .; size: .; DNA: TGTGCCAGCAGTTCAACTCGGTCTGATACGCAGTATTTT; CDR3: CASSSTRSDTQYF
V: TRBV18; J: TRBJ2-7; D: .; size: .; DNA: TGTGCCAGCTCACATCCCGAGGCTTTAACCCCCTACGAGCAGTACTTC; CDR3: CASSHPEALTPYEQYF
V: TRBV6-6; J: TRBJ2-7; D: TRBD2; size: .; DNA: TGTGCCAGCAGTTACGAGGCGGGAGGGTTCTACGAGCAGTACTTC; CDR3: CASSYEAGGFYEQYF
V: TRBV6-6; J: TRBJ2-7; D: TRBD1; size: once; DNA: TGTGCCAGCAGTTTGGAACAGGGGTGGGCCTACGAGCAGTACTTC; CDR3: CASSLEQGWAYEQYF
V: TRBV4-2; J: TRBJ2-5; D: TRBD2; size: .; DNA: TGTGCCAGCAGCCAAGAGGCGACGGGGACTAGCGGGAGACAAGAGACCCAGTACTTC; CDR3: CASSQEATGTSGRQETQYF
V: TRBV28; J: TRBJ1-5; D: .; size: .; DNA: TGTGCCAGCAGCCACCGGGGGGTAGCGAGGGGTCAGCCCCAGCATTTT; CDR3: CASSHRGVARGQPQHF
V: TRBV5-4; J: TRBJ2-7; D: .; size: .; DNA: TGTGCCAGCAGCTTGGCAGGGGTAGTGGGCGAGCAGTACTTC; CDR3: CASSLAGVVGEQYF
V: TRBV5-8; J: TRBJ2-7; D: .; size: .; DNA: TGTGCCAGCAGCTTGGCCGAGGGGGGCTCCTACGAGCAGTACTTC; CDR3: CASSLAEGGSYEQYF
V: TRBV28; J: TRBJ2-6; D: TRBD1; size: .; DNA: TGTGCCAGCAGTGGGACAGGGTACGGGGCCAACGTCCTGACTTTC; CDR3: CASSGTGYGANVLTF
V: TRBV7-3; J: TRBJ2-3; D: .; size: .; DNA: TGTGCCAGCAGCCCCCACCCCCCAGATACGCAGTATTTT; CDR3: CASSPHPPDTQYF
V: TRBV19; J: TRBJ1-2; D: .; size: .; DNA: TGTGCCAGTAGTTTGGACGGCTATGGCTACACCTTC; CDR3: CASSLDGYGYTF
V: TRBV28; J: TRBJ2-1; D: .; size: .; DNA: TGTGCCAGCAGTTTAGCGGGAACCGCCTACAATGAGCAGTTCTTC; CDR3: CASSLAGTAYNEQFF
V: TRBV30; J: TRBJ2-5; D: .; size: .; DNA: TGTGCCTGGAGTGAAGGGGGGGAGACCCAGTACTTC; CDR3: CAWSEGGETQYF
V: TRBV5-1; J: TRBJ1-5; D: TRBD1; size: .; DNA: TGCGCCAGCAGACAAGGGACAGACAATCAGCCCCAGCATTTT; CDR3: CASRQGTDNQPQHF
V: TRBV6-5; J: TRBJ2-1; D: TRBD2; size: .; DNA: TGTGCCAGCAGTTCCGGGACTACACCGGGTGAGCAGTTCTTC; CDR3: CASSSGTTPGEQFF
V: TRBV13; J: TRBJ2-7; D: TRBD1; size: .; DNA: TGTGCCAGCAGCCTCCAGGGGGACGGGCCCTACGAGCAGTACTTC; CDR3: CASSLQGDGPYEQYF
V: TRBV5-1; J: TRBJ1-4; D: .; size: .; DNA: TGCGCCAGCAGCCCCCGGGGTTCAACTAATGAAAAACTGTTTTTT; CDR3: CASSPRGSTNEKLFF
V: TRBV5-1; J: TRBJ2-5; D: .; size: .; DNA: TGCGCCAGCAGCTTGTCCGGGCCCCCAATTCTAGAGACCCAGTACTTC; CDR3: CASSLSGPPILETQYF
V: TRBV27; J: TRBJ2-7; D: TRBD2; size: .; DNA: TGTGCCAGCAGTTGGACTAGCGGGAGCTCCTACGAGCAGTACTTC; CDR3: CASSWTSGSSYEQYF
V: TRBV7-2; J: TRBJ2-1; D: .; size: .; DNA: TGTGCCAGCAGCTTAGAGGACAGATCAGGCAATGAGCAGTTCTTC; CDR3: CASSLEDRSGNEQFF
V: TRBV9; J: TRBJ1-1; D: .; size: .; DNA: TGTGCCAGCAGCGTAGTAAGTAGTACTGAAGCTTTCTTT; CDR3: CASSVVSSTEAFF
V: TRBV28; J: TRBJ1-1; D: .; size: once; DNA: TGTGCCAGCAGGCCACTAGGGCACACTGAAGCTTTCTTT; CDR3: CASRPLGHTEAFF
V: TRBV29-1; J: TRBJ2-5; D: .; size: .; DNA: TGCAGCGTTGCGAAGGAAGAGACCCAGTACTTC; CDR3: CSVAKEETQYF
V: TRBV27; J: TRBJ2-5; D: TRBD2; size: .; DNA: TGTGCCAGCAGTCCCTGGGCGGGAGCCCAAGAGACCCAGTACTTC; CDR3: CASSPWAGAQETQYF